A selection of T cell receptor beta chains follows, all from one sample in a study of T-cell memory formation after mild COVID-19. TCRdb passed the 5' RACE reads through MiXCR, listing each CDR3 protein once. The sample shows about 560,000 distinct CDR3 sequences, more than 15% of them seen only once. Specimen: PBMCs or a T cell subset sorted from them (not recorded which). Receptors were obtained from an adult woman who had mild COVID-19 (a few samples of this study predate the infection). Cell type and time point are not known. Each CDR3 is given with its conserved first and last residue. Fields, in order: J gene, D gene, clone size, V gene, CDR3 protein, CDR3 DNA. D genes are given only for firm matches. Clone size appears in some rows only: once, few, many, or a class for an expanded clone.

TRBJ2-5 | . | . | TRBV14 | CASSHSLGVSQETQYF | TGTGCCAGCAGCCACAGCCTTGGGGTCTCCCAAGAGACCCAGTACTTC
TRBJ2-7 | . | few | TRBV3-1 | CASSQAVSYEQYF | TGTGCCAGCAGCCAAGCCGTCTCCTACGAGCAGTACTTC
TRBJ1-4 | . | few | TRBV7-2 | CASSPGFGKLFF | TGTGCCAGCAGCCCGGGGTTCGGAAAACTGTTTTTT
TRBJ2-3 | TRBD2 | . | TRBV15 | CATRGSGYTDTQYF | TGTGCCACTCGGGGTAGCGGGTACACAGATACGCAGTATTTT
TRBJ2-2 | TRBD2 | many | TRBV7-9 | CASSFGGDTGELFF | TGTGCCAGCAGCTTCGGGGGGGACACCGGGGAGCTGTTTTTT
TRBJ2-5 | TRBD1 | many | TRBV3-1 | CASSWTGGEETQYF | TGTGCCAGCAGCTGGACAGGGGGCGAAGAGACCCAGTACTTC
TRBJ2-5 | TRBD1 | few | TRBV20-1 | CSARPDRGWETQYF | TGCAGTGCTAGGCCCGACAGGGGATGGGAGACCCAGTACTTC
TRBJ2-3 | TRBD2 | . | TRBV11-2 | CASSFSGSHTDTQYF | TGTGCCAGCAGCTTTAGCGGGAGTCACACAGATACGCAGTATTTT
TRBJ1-1 | TRBD1 | . | TRBV7-9 | CASSLGQGRAFF | TGTGCCAGCAGCTTAGGACAGGGGCGAGCTTTCTTT
TRBJ1-1 | . | few | TRBV10-3 | CAIRGPGGEAFF | TGTGCCATCAGAGGACCCGGAGGGGAAGCTTTCTTT
TRBJ2-1 | TRBD2 | . | TRBV5-1 | CASSPGTSGGGQFF | TGCGCCAGCAGCCCGGGGACTAGCGGTGGCGGGCAGTTCTTC
TRBJ1-2 | TRBD1 | . | TRBV30 | CAWSRPGQTNYGYTF | TGTGCCTGGAGCCGGCCGGGACAGACAAACTATGGCTACACCTTC
TRBJ2-7 | TRBD1 | . | TRBV20-1 | CSASPGQDLYEQYF | TGCAGTGCGAGCCCGGGACAGGATCTCTACGAGCAGTACTTC
TRBJ2-3 | . | few | TRBV10-2 | CASSIFQGLEDTQYF | TGCGCCAGCAGTATATTCCAGGGATTAGAAGATACGCAGTATTTT
TRBJ1-5 | . | . | TRBV6-5 | CASSYVRGADNQPQHF | TGTGCCAGCAGTTACGTTAGGGGTGCGGACAATCAGCCCCAGCATTTT
TRBJ1-2 | . | . | TRBV19 | CASKTDPGAYGYTF | TGTGCCAGCAAGACAGATCCGGGGGCCTATGGCTACACCTTC
TRBJ2-5 | TRBD1 | . | TRBV7-3 | CASSLGRRGLGMETQYF | TGTGCCAGCAGCTTGGGGCGCAGGGGGCTGGGAATGGAGACCCAGTACTTC
TRBJ2-5 | . | few | TRBV5-1 | CASSPPPPWEETQYF | TGCGCCAGCAGCCCCCCTCCCCCATGGGAAGAGACCCAGTACTTC
TRBJ1-1 | . | many | TRBV12-3/TRBV12-4 | CASSLRQMNTEAFF | TGTGCCAGCAGTTTAAGGCAGATGAACACTGAAGCTTTCTTT
TRBJ2-7 | . | many | TRBV5-1 | CASSEGGIGEQYF | TGCGCCAGCAGCGAGGGGGGGATAGGCGAGCAGTACTTC
TRBJ2-3 | TRBD2 | . | TRBV6-5 | CASSSGLAGPRTDTQYF | TGTGCCAGCAGTTCGGGACTAGCGGGGCCTCGCACAGATACGCAGTATTTT
TRBJ2-1 | TRBD2 | few | TRBV2 | CASKLAEYNEQFF | TGTGCCAGCAAACTAGCGGAGTACAATGAGCAGTTCTTC
TRBJ2-7 | . | few | TRBV7-2 | CASSPLGGGQSYEQYF | TGTGCCAGCAGCCCTCTAGGGGGGGGACAGTCATACGAGCAGTACTTC
TRBJ1-5 | TRBD1 | . | TRBV7-9 | CASSGQGQPQHF | TGTGCCAGCAGCGGACAGGGGCAGCCCCAGCATTTT
TRBJ1-2 | . | . | TRBV6-5 | CASALEGQNYGYTF | TGTGCCAGCGCATTAGAAGGACAGAACTATGGCTACACCTTC
TRBJ1-1 | . | . | TRBV15 | CATSTRSENTEAIF | TGTGCCACCAGCACTAGGAGCGAGAACACTGAAGCTATCTTT
TRBJ1-5 | . | once | TRBV15 | CATSRGNQAQPQHF | TGTGCCACCAGCAGAGGGAATCAGGCTCAGCCCCAGCATTTT
TRBJ1-1 | TRBD1 | few | TRBV9 | CASSDQPGQGRTEAFF | TGTGCCAGCAGCGATCAACCGGGACAGGGTCGGACTGAAGCTTTCTTT
TRBJ1-1 | . | . | TRBV6-5 | CASSSGGGAGNTEAFF | TGTGCCAGCAGTTCCGGAGGGGGGGCCGGGAACACTGAAGCTTTCTTT
TRBJ1-5 | TRBD1 | few | TRBV4-2 | CASSPQGAEPQHF | TGTGCCAGCAGCCCGCAGGGGGCCGAGCCCCAGCATTTT
TRBJ2-1 | . | few | TRBV18 | CASSPSWSPESSYNEQFF | TGTGCCAGCTCACCTTCCTGGTCCCCGGAAAGCTCCTACAATGAGCAGTTCTTC
TRBJ2-7 | TRBD2 | few | TRBV7-9 | CASTLDSAGDREQYF | TGTGCCAGCACCCTCGACTCAGCGGGAGACCGCGAGCAGTACTTC
TRBJ1-2 | TRBD1 | . | TRBV4-2 | CASSQDVGQGIGGYTF | TGTGCCAGCAGCCAAGATGTTGGACAGGGGATCGGCGGCTACACCTTC
TRBJ2-7 | TRBD1 | . | TRBV27 | CASSWGQGANEQYF | TGTGCCAGCAGTTGGGGACAGGGGGCTAATGAGCAGTACTTC
TRBJ2-7 | . | few | TRBV7-9 | CASSPNVNRAYEQYF | TGTGCCAGCAGCCCCAATGTAAACAGGGCTTACGAGCAGTACTTC
TRBJ2-7 | . | . | TRBV15 | CATSRVPDEQYF | TGTGCCACCAGCAGAGTCCCAGACGAGCAGTACTTC
TRBJ2-7 | . | few | TRBV4-2 | CASSQAEGAYEQYF | TGTGCCAGCAGCCAAGCAGAGGGTGCCTACGAGCAGTACTTC
TRBJ2-1 | . | . | TRBV27 | CASSQYRDIPPFF | TGTGCCAGCAGTCAATACAGGGACATCCCCCCCTTCTTC
TRBJ1-1 | . | few | TRBV7-9 | CASSRGDGVEAFF | TGTGCCAGCAGCCGCGGGGACGGGGTTGAAGCTTTCTTT
TRBJ1-1 | . | . | TRBV6-5 | CATSGGKNTEAFF | TGTGCCACGTCTGGGGGAAAGAACACTGAAGCTTTCTTT
TRBJ2-5 | . | . | TRBV4-1 | CASSQVVGETQYF | TGCGCCAGCAGCCAAGTGGTGGGGGAGACCCAGTACTTC
TRBJ2-2 | . | . | TRBV5-1 | CASSLVFTGELFF | TGCGCCAGCAGCTTGGTTTTCACCGGGGAGCTGTTTTTT
TRBJ2-5 | . | . | TRBV2 | CASMRKGTQYF | TGTGCCAGCATGCGGAAAGGGACCCAGTACTTC
TRBJ2-2 | . | few | TRBV7-8 | CASSPGPLRGTGELFF | TGTGCCAGCAGCCCCGGCCCTTTAAGGGGCACCGGGGAGCTGTTTTTT
TRBJ1-2 | . | few | TRBV9 | CASSVDGTTGYTF | TGTGCCAGCAGCGTAGATGGTACGACCGGCTACACCTTC
TRBJ2-7 | . | few | TRBV29-1 | CSVERREARGEQYF | TGCAGCGTTGAACGAAGGGAGGCCAGGGGCGAGCAGTACTTC